A single sample gave rise to the 27 T cell receptor beta chains below, sequenced in a study of shared clonotypes between healthy human individuals. Assay: immunoSEQ multiplex PCR; the TCRdb copy retains only in-frame clones and omits some. The sample records about 2.3 million clones, 90% to 95% being singletons. Sequencing input: naive CD4+ T cells from PBMCs. Subset noted: CD45RA+ positively selected. The origin of the receptors is a man aged 18 to 35 in good health. Some clones in this sample may be carry-over from other donors' samples.

V gene TRBV12-5 combines with J gene TRBJ2-1; D call uncertain. CDR3 length: 15 residues. Trimming cost V 3 bases and J 0 bases, with 9 bases left between them. Germline loops: CDR1 LGHNT, CDR2 FRNRAP. DNA of the CDR3: TGTGCTAGTGGTTTCGGGCCAAGCTCCTACAATGAGCAGTTCTTC. Encoded protein: CASGFGPSSYNEQFF.

The chain employs TRBV19 and TRBJ2-5; 11 nucleotides line up with TRBD1. The germline CDR1 and CDR2 sequences are LNHDA and SQIVND (reference sequence). V was pared by 6 bases and J by 5 bases, with 11 bases of the junction left unmatched. This CDR3 is built from 16 residues. CDR3 sequence (DNA): TGTGCCAGTAGCCTGGACAGGGGGCCCTCGCGGGAGACCCAGTACTTC. Its protein product is CASSLDRGPSRETQYF.

The rearrangement links TRBV7-9 to TRBJ2-3, with unresolved D. CDR3 length: 14 amino acids. Trimming removed 4 bases at V and 4 bases at J, with 12 bases between. Germline CDR1 SEHNR, CDR2 FQNEAQ (reference sequence). The CDR3 DNA reads TGTGCCAGCAGCTCATATATAGGCGCAGATACGCAGTATTTT. Translating gives CASSSYIGADTQYF. The complete variable domain, with remaining parts taken from reference TRBV7-9 and TRBJ2-3, reads DTGVSQNPRHKITKRGQNVTFRCDPISEHNRLYWYRQTLGQGPEFLTYFQNEAQLEKSRLLSDRFSAERPKGSFSTLEIQRTEQGDSAMYLCASSSYIGADTQYFGPGTRLTVL.

The chain couples TRBV11-1 to TRBJ2-7; 8 nucleotides agree with TRBD1. This CDR3 has 15 amino acids. J lost 0 bases, V lost 5 bases, and 6 bases had no gene match. The germline CDR1 and CDR2 sequences are SGHAT and FQDESV (reference sequence). In DNA form, the CDR3 reads TGTGCCAGCAGCCGACAGGGGTCTCGCTCCTACGAGCAGTACTTC. Translating it yields CASSRQGSRSYEQYF. The full variable domain, its missing parts supplied by reference TRBV11-1 and TRBJ2-7, is EAEVAQSPRYKITEKSQAVAFWCDPISGHATLYWYRQILGQGPELLVQFQDESVVDDSQLPKDRFSAERLKGVDSTLKIQPAELGDSAMYLCASSRQGSRSYEQYFGPGTRLTVT.

The chain uses TRBV28 and TRBJ2-7, with 11 bases that match TRBD2. Germline V gene data show CDR1 as MDHEN and CDR2 as SYDVKM. The CDR3 runs 14 residues. The V gene end was trimmed by 5 bases and the J gene end by 5 bases; junction bases not matched to a gene: 5. The chain's CDR3 is CASSLLAGVHEQYF. CDR3 nucleotide sequence: TGTGCCAGCAGTCTACTAGCGGGAGTCCACGAGCAGTACTTC.

The genes are TRBV2 and TRBJ2-4; the D is unclear. The germline V gene has CDR1 SNHLY and CDR2 FYNNEI. The germline V and J ends were trimmed by 3 bases and 6 bases, with 9 bases remaining between them. The CDR3 consists of 13 residues. CDR3 loop: CASSDEGLNIQYF. The DNA of the CDR3 is TGTGCCAGCAGTGATGAAGGGTTAAACATTCAGTACTTC.

The chain carries TRBV11-3 and TRBJ2-7; D unresolved. The V gene lost 5 bases and the J gene lost 3 bases, with 11 bases spanning the gap. CDR3 size: 13 residues. CDR1 SGHNT and CDR2 YENEEA come from the germline V gene. CDR3 in amino acids: CASSVRPDYEQYF. The CDR3 DNA is TGTGCCAGCAGCGTTCGACCCGACTACGAGCAGTACTTC.

CDR3 residues: CASSPGGINSGNTIYF. Here the CDR3 DNA reads TGTGCCAGCAGCCCTGGAGGGATCAACTCTGGAAACACCATATATTTT. The chain recombines TRBV7-9 with TRBJ1-3; D gene ambiguous. The CDR3 loop spans 16 amino acids. V shed 5 bases and J shed 0 bases, with 14 bases lying between them. CDR1 and CDR2 from the germline V gene are SEHNR and FQNEAQ (reference sequence).

This clone was found once. The CDR3 nucleotides are TGTGCCAGCAGTGTGGGACTGTCCTACGAGCAGTACTTC. This sequence encodes CASSVGLSYEQYF. The genes are TRBV5-4 and TRBJ2-7; the D gene is possibly TRBD2 (6 bases). This CDR3 contains 13 residues. Germline-derived CDR1 and CDR2 are SGHNT and YYREEE (reference sequence). V lost 5 bases and J lost 1, with 10 bases in between.

This chain joins TRBV7-2 and TRBJ1-5; D uncertain. The CDR3 spans 13 residues. Germline values: CDR1 SGHTA, CDR2 FQGNSA. Between the trimmed V and J ends, which lost 4 bases and 9 bases, there was a span of 13 bases. The CDR3 region is CASSSERRRPQHF. The CDR3 coding sequence is TGTGCCAGCAGCTCTGAAAGGCGGAGGCCCCAGCATTTT.

The V call is TRBV21-1, the J call TRBJ2-7; the DNA was not compared with TRBD2, the D call given in the table. TRBV21-1 is a pseudogene locus. CDR3 size: 18 residues. The DNA of the CDR3 is TGTGCCAGCGCTTGGACCGGGGCTAGCGGGGATCTAGGCTACGAGCAGTACTTC. As protein: CASAWTGASGDLGYEQYF.

This sequence joins TRBV7-2 and TRBJ1-5, with a weak D call TRBD1 (6 bases). Trimming removed 5 bases from V and 3 bases from J, with 11 bases in between. Germline CDR1 reads SGHTA; CDR2 reads FQGNSA. The CDR3 consists of 14 residues. The CDR3 loop is CASSHTGPNQPQHF. The CDR3 nucleotides read TGTGCCAGCAGCCATACAGGGCCCAATCAGCCCCAGCATTTT. Full variable domain (outside the CDR3, taken from reference TRBV7-2 and TRBJ1-5): GAGVSQSPSNKVTEKGKDVELRCDPISGHTALYWYRQSLGQGLEFLIYFQGNSAPDKSGLPSDRFSAERTGGSVSTLTIQRTQQEDSAVYLCASSHTGPNQPQHFGDGTRLSIL.

This chain joins TRBV27 and TRBJ2-5, with D tentatively TRBD1 (6 bases). CDR3 length: 14 residues. Germline V CDR1 and CDR2: MNHEY, SMNVEV (reference sequence). V was pared by 8 bases and J by 3 bases, with 16 bases between. For the CDR3, the DNA is TGTGCCAGCCAAAAACTAACAGGGAAAGAGACCCAGTACTTC. Encoded protein: CASQKLTGKETQYF.

The chain couples TRBV7-9 to TRBJ1-1; D is possibly TRBD1 (5 bases). V was clipped by 5 bases and J by 6 bases, with 13 bases between them. Germline V lookup: CDR1 SEHNR, CDR2 FQNEAQ (reference sequence). CDR3 length: 13 amino acids. The CDR3 loop reads CASSQVVTAEAFF. In DNA, the CDR3 is TGTGCCAGCAGCCAAGTCGTGACAGCTGAAGCTTTCTTT.

The rearrangement uses TRBV5-4 and TRBJ2-5; 12 bases are shared with TRBD2. The J segment lost 3 bases and the V segment lost 4 bases, leaving 7 bases of the junction unmatched. This CDR3 is built from 16 residues. The germline gives CDR1 SGHNT, CDR2 YYREEE (reference sequence). The CDR3 protein is CASSPGLAGLKETQYF. The DNA of the CDR3 is TGTGCCAGCAGCCCCGGACTAGCGGGACTTAAAGAGACCCAGTACTTC. The whole variable domain, filled in from reference TRBV5-4 and TRBJ2-5, reads ETGVTQSPTHLIKTRGQQVTLRCSSQSGHNTVSWYQQALGQGPQFIFQYYREEENGRGNFPPRFSGLQFPNYSSELNVNALELDDSALYLCASSPGLAGLKETQYFGPGTRLLVL.

The chain recombines TRBV6-6 with TRBJ2-7, with 13 nucleotides matching TRBD2. CDR1 is MNHNY, CDR2 SVGAGI, per germline (reference sequence). V shed 5 bases and J 6 bases; nucleotides not matched to a gene: 10. The CDR3 runs 16 residues. The CDR3 sequence is CASSQATSGRAPEQYF. In DNA form, the CDR3 reads TGTGCCAGCAGTCAGGCCACTAGCGGGAGGGCCCCCGAGCAGTACTTC.

About this clone itself: Other nucleotide sequences from this sample produce the same CDR3. This chain connects TRBV5-1 to TRBJ2-2; 9 positions match TRBD1. CDR3 length equals 15 residues. Germline V gene sequence: CDR1 SGHRS, CDR2 YFSETQ. V shed 4 bases, J shed 1 base, and the junction held 2 bases outside the gene matches. CDR3 in amino acids: CASSLGQGNTGELFF. CDR3 sequence (DNA): TGCGCCAGCAGCCTGGGACAGGGGAACACCGGGGAGCTGTTTTTT.

The chain couples TRBV10-1 to TRBJ1-1; 12 positions match TRBD1. V lost 6 bases, J lost 0 bases, and 5 bases stayed unmatched. The CDR3 contains 16 residues. Germline V gives CDR1 WNHNN, CDR2 SYGVQD (reference sequence). CDR3 in DNA: TGCGCCAGCAGCGCGGGACAGGGGGCAGTGAACACTGAAGCTTTCTTT. Translating gives CASSAGQGAVNTEAFF.

This chain joins TRBV11-3 and TRBJ2-1, with 7 bases lining up with TRBD2. The CDR3 consists of 13 residues. V was pared by 5 bases and J by 7 bases, with 5 bases of the junction left unmatched. Germline V gives CDR1 SGHNT, CDR2 YENEEA. CDR3 in amino acids: CASSAGLENEQFF. CDR3 in DNA: TGTGCCAGCAGCGCCGGACTAGAGAATGAGCAGTTCTTC.

The sample holds one count of this clone. This sample includes further DNA sequences coding for the same CDR3. This chain uses TRBV19 with TRBJ2-1; the match to TRBD2 covers 7 bases. Germline V CDR1 and CDR2: LNHDA, SQIVND (reference sequence). V was clipped by 3 bases and J by 6 bases; unmatched bases: 5. The CDR3 loop spans 14 amino acids. CDR3 bases: TGTGCCAGTAGTATCGGAGGCGGGGGCAATGAGCAGTTCTTC. It codes for CASSIGGGGNEQFF.

The V and J genes are TRBV7-9 and TRBJ2-7; possibly TRBD1 or TRBD2 for D (5 bases each). V lost 6 bases and J 6 bases, leaving 21 bases between the germline ends. From germline, CDR1 is SEHNR and CDR2 FQNEAQ (reference sequence). CDR3 length: 15 residues. The CDR3 nucleotides are TGTGCCAGCAGAAACTGGGACGTTGAAGGGCGCGAGCAGTACTTC. It codes for CASRNWDVEGREQYF.

The rearrangement links TRBV11-2 to TRBJ1-5, with 7 positions matching TRBD1. Per the germline V gene, CDR1 is SGHAT and CDR2 is FQNNGV. The CDR3 is 15 residues long. Losses at the gene ends were 4 bases for V and 4 bases for J; bases not matched to a gene: 7. Here the CDR3 DNA reads TGTGCCAGCAGCTCGACGACAGGGCGGAATCAGCCCCAGCATTTT. Translating gives CASSSTTGRNQPQHF.

The chain employs TRBV28 and TRBJ1-5; D may be TRBD1 (6 bases). Germline-derived CDR1 and CDR2 are MDHEN and SYDVKM. Trimming took off 4 bases at V and 0 bases at J, with 22 bases between the two ends. The CDR3 spans 19 residues. CDR3 bases: TGTGCCAGCAGTTACGGGGGCAGCGTAGCAGCATATAGCAATCAGCCCCAGCATTTT. It translates to CASSYGGSVAAYSNQPQHF.

This chain uses TRBV5-1 with TRBJ1-1, with D perhaps TRBD1 (5 bases). V was cut by 0 bases and J by 5 bases, with 11 bases left in between. The CDR3 contains 14 residues. Germline V gene data show CDR1 as SGHRS and CDR2 as YFSETQ. CDR3 DNA: TGCGCCAGCAGCTTGGGGGCCTGGGGGACTGAAGCTTTCTTT. It translates to CASSLGAWGTEAFF.

The V call is TRBV7-8, the J call TRBJ1-1; D not resolved. Looked up from germline, CDR1 is SGHVS and CDR2 is FQNEAQ. This CDR3 has 15 residues. Trimming stripped 0 bases from V and 4 bases from J, with 12 bases between. The CDR3 here is CASSLAIGEGTEAFF. CDR3 sequence (DNA): TGTGCCAGCAGCTTAGCTATCGGGGAAGGCACTGAAGCTTTCTTT.

The chain couples TRBV6-6 to TRBJ2-7, with D maybe TRBD1 (6 bases). The CDR3 length is 15 residues. The V gene's germline CDR1 is MNHNY and CDR2 SVGAGI (reference sequence). V shed 6 bases and J shed 2 bases, with 17 bases lying between them. CDR3 sequence (DNA): TGTGCCAGCAGCCCAGGACAGTTCCCTCCCTACGAGCAGTACTTC. This translates into CASSPGQFPPYEQYF.

V gene TRBV30 combines with J gene TRBJ2-3; D may be TRBD1 (5 bases). The CDR3 covers 16 residues. CDR1 is GTSNPN, CDR2 SVGIG, per germline (reference sequence). The germline V and J ends were trimmed by 0 bases and 1 base, with 14 bases remaining between them. The CDR3 is CAWSVGSGPGTDTQYF. The CDR3 DNA reads TGTGCCTGGAGTGTAGGGTCAGGGCCAGGCACAGATACGCAGTATTTT.